The rows below give T cell receptor beta chains drawn from one sample of a study of blood T cell repertoires in COVID-19. TCRdb's table, derived via immunoSEQ multiplex PCR, lists solely in-frame clones and lacks some. Here the sample spans about 260,000 clones, approximately 86% being singletons. Sequenced input: peripheral blood. Receptors originate from a man aged 35 to 55 who had recovered from COVID-19. Each CDR3 is given with its conserved first and last residue. The order of the fields is V gene, clone size, CDR3 length, D gene, J gene, CDR3 DNA, CDR3 protein. The D gene is left open where the match is weak. Not every row has a clone size; where given, it reads once, few, many or a size class.

>TRBV7-2|many|13|.|TRBJ2-5
TGTGCCAGCAGCTTCAGAGTAGCGGAGACCCAGTACTTC
CASSFRVAETQYF
>TRBV9|.|15|TRBD2|TRBJ2-5
TGTGCCAGCAGCGTAGCGGGAGGGCCGTGGGAGACCCAGTACTTC
CASSVAGGPWETQYF
>TRBV7-9|.|14|TRBD1|TRBJ2-7
TGTGCCAGCAGCCTCAGCCTTGGACAGGGGGAGCAGTACTTC
CASSLSLGQGEQYF
>TRBV7-9|once|18|TRBD2|TRBJ2-1
TGTGCCAGCAGCAAGCCAAGGACTAGCGGGGGGGCCTACAATGAGCAGTTCTTC
CASSKPRTSGGAYNEQFF
>TRBV27|.|17|.|TRBJ1-5
TGTGCCAGCAGTCCCGGACAGCCACAATATAGCAATCAGCCCCAGCATTTT
CASSPGQPQYSNQPQHF
>TRBV29-1|.|12|.|TRBJ2-7
TGCAGCGTTGTCGAGGGACAATACGAGCAGTACTTC
CSVVEGQYEQYF
>TRBV9|.|15|.|TRBJ2-3
TGTGCCAGCAGCGTAGAGCCAGGCTTCACAGATACGCAGTATTTT
CASSVEPGFTDTQYF
>TRBV19|.|15|.|TRBJ2-7
TGTGCCAGTAGTATAGCGGTAGGGCAGGGCTACGAGCAGTACTTC
CASSIAVGQGYEQYF
>TRBV7-9|.|16|.|TRBJ2-1
TGTGCCAGCAGGCCACAGGGTGGCGGGAGTGGAAATGAGCAGTTCTTC
CASRPQGGGSGNEQFF
>TRBV12-3/TRBV12-4|once|13|.|TRBJ1-1
TGTGCCAGCAGTTTGTATGTCGACACTGAAGCTTTCTTT
CASSLYVDTEAFF